The 5 T cell receptor beta chains in this list originate from one sample, sequenced in a study of cytomegalovirus exposure and HLA in healthy donors. PCR involved 60 Vbeta and 13 Jbeta primers. Profiled with immunoSEQ multiplex PCR; TCRdb holds only in-frame clones, not every one. In the table there are about 140,000 clones, roughly 74% of which are singletons. The sample was PBMCs. Receptors were obtained from a man aged 40-49 years in good health and CMV-seronegative.

The chain carries TRBV6-6 and TRBJ2-7; 11 positions agree with TRBD1. Germline CDR1 MNHNY, CDR2 SVGAGI (reference sequence). J was trimmed by 2 bases and V by 4 bases; bases with no gene match: 7. CDR3 length equals 16 residues. The CDR3 sequence: CASSSGQGAAPYEQYF. The CDR3 region has the DNA TGTGCCAGCAGTTCCGGACAGGGGGCTGCCCCCTACGAGCAGTACTTC.

This clone showed up just a few times. V and J are TRBV2 and TRBJ1-2; possibly TRBD1 for D (5 bases). The CDR3 spans 14 residues. In germline, CDR1 is SNHLY, CDR2 FYNNEI. With 1 base removed from V and 2 bases from J, the gap between germline ends came to 8 bases. The CDR3 here is CASSEGTINYGYTF. In DNA, the CDR3 is TGTGCCAGCAGTGAAGGGACAATAAACTATGGCTACACCTTC.

V and J are TRBV4-2 and TRBJ1-5; 10 bases are shared with TRBD1. The germline CDR1 and CDR2 sequences are LGHNA and YNFKEQ. The CDR3 sequence is 19 residues long. With 1 base clipped from V and 5 bases from J, the junction kept 14 bases outside the gene matches. CDR3 amino acids: CASSQVGTGVREQYQPQHF. The CDR3, as DNA: TGTGCCAGCAGCCAAGTAGGGACAGGGGTAAGGGAACAATATCAGCCCCAGCATTTT.

This rearrangement joins TRBV6-1 to TRBJ2-2; the D gene is possibly TRBD2 (5 bases). The germline gives CDR1 MNHNS, CDR2 SASEGT. Trimming pared 7 bases from V and 6 bases from J, leaving 15 bases between. This CDR3 is 14 amino acids long. CDR3: CASIEGRTSGELFF. The CDR3 region has the DNA TGTGCCAGCATTGAGGGAAGGACTTCCGGGGAGCTGTTTTTT.

The V call is TRBV15, the J call TRBJ1-1; 7 bases line up with TRBD1. J gave up 3 bases and V 1 base, and 2 bases lay outside the gene matches. Germline V gene lookup returns CDR1 LNHNV and CDR2 YYDKDF (reference sequence). The CDR3 is 14 residues long. CDR3 DNA: TGTGCCACCAGCAGAGCCAGGGGGTACACTGAAGCTTTCTTT. Translated, it gives CATSRARGYTEAFF.